These 2 T cell receptor beta chains originate from one sample sequenced in a study of neurological immune-mediated disorders. TCRdb called the 5' RACE reads again in MiXCR, with one record for every CDR3 protein. The table lists tens of thousands of distinct CDR3 sequences, approximately 10% of them singletons. Sequencing was performed on PBMCs. These receptors were collected from a man between 65 and 85 years old with HTLV-1-associated myelopathy (HAM/TSP).

There are many counts of this clonotype. This chain links TRBV28 with TRBJ2-7; 9 bases match TRBD1. Per germline, CDR1 MDHEN and CDR2 SYDVKM. The CDR3 extends over 14 amino acids. Trimming at V came to 7 bases and at J to 6 bases, leaving 10 bases not matched to a gene. CDR3: CASIPGQGSSEQYF. DNA for the CDR3: TGTGCCAGCATTCCGGGACAGGGATCATCCGAGCAGTACTTC.

At least ten counts were recorded for this clonotype. This chain joins TRBV9 and TRBJ2-5, with D perhaps assigned TRBD1 or TRBD2 (6 bases each). The CDR3 is 14 amino acids. Trimming removed 0 bases from V and 5 bases from J, with 11 bases in between. Germline V gene data show CDR1 as SGDLS and CDR2 as YYNGEE. CDR3 sequence reads: CASSVGGTRETQYF. The CDR3 DNA reads as TGTGCCAGCAGCGTAGGCGGGACAAGGGAGACCCAGTACTTC.